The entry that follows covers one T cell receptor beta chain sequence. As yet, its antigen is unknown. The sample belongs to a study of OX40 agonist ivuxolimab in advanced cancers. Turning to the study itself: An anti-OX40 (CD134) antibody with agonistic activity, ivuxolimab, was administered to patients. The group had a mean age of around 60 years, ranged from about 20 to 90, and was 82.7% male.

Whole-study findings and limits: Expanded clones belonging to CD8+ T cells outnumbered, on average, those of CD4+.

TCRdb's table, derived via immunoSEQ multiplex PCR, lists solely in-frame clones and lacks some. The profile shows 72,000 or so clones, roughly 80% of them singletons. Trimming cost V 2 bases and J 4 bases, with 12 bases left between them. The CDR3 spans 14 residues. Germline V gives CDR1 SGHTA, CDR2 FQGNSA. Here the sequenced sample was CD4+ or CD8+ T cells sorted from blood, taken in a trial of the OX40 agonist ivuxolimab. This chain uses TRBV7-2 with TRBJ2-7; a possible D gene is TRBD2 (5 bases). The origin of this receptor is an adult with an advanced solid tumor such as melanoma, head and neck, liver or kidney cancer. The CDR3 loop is CASSLLGGGYEQYF. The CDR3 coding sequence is TGTGCCAGCAGCTTACTTGGAGGAGGATACGAGCAGTACTTC.